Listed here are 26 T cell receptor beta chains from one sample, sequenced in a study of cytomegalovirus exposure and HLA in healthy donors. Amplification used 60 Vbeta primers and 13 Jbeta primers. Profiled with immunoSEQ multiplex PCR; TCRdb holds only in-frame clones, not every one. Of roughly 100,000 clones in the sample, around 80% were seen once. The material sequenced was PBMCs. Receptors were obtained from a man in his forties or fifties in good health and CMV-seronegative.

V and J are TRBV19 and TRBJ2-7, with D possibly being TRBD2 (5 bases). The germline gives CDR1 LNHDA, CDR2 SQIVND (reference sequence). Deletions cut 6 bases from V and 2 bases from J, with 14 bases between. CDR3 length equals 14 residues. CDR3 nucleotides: TGTGCCAGTAGCTTTACGGGAATAACCTACGAGCAGTACTTC. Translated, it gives CASSFTGITYEQYF.

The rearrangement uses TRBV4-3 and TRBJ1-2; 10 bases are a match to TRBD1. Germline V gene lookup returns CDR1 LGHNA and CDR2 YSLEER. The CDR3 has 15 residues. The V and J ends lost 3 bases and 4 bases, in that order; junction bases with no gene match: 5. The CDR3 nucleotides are TGCGCCAGCAGCCATCTAGACAGGGGGCTCTATGGCTACACCTTC. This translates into CASSHLDRGLYGYTF.

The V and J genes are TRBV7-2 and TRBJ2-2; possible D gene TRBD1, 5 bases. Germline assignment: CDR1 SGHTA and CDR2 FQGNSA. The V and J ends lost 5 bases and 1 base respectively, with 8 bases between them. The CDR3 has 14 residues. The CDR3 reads CASSRDRNTGELFF. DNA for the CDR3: TGTGCCAGCAGCCGTGACAGGAACACCGGGGAGCTGTTTTTT.

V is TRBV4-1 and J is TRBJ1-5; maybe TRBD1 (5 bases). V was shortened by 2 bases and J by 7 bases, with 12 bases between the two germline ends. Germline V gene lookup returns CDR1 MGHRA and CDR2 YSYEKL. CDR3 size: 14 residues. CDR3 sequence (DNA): TGCGCCAGCAGCCAAATGCGGGACGAACAGCCCCAGCATTTT. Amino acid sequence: CASSQMRDEQPQHF.

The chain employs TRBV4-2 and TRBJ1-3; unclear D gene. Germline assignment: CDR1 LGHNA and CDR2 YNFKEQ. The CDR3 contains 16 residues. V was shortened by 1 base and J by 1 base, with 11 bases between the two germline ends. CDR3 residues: CASSQAVGGSGNTIYF. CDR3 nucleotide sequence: TGTGCCAGCAGCCAAGCGGTAGGAGGGTCTGGAAACACCATATATTTT.

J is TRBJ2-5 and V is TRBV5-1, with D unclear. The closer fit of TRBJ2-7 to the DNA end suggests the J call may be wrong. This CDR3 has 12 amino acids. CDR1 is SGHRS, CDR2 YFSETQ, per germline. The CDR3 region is CASSPGLNEQYF. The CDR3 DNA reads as TGCGCCAGCAGTCCAGGCTTAAACGAGCAGTACTTC.

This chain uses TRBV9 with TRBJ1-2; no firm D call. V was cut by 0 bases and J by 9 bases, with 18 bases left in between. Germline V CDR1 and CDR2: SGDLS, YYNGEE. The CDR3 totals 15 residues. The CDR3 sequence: CASSVGASTAASYTF. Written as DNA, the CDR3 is TGTGCCAGCAGCGTAGGCGCCTCTACGGCGGCTAGCTACACCTTC.

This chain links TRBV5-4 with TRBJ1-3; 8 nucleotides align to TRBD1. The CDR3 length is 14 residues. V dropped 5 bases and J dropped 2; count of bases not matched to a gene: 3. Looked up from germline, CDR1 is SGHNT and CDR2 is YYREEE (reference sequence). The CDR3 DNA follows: TGTGCCAGCAGTCCAGGGGGCACTGGAAACACCATATATTTT. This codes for CASSPGGTGNTIYF. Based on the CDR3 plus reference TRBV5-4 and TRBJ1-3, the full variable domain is ETGVTQSPTHLIKTRGQQVTLRCSSQSGHNTVSWYQQALGQGPQFIFQYYREEENGRGNFPPRFSGLQFPNYSSELNVNALELDDSALYLCASSPGGTGNTIYFGEGSWLTVV.

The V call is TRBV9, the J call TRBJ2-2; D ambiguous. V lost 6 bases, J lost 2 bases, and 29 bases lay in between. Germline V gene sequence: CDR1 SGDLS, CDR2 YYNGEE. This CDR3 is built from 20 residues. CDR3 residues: CASTPFMFAETQTNTGELFF. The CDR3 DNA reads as TGTGCCAGCACCCCTTTTATGTTTGCAGAAACCCAGACTAACACCGGGGAGCTGTTTTTT.

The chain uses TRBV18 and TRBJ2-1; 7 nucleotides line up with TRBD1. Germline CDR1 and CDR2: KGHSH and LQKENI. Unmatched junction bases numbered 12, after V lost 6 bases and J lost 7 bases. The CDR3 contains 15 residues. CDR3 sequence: CASSQGDQAGNEQFF. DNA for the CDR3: TGTGCCAGCTCCCAGGGGGACCAGGCGGGTAATGAGCAGTTCTTC.

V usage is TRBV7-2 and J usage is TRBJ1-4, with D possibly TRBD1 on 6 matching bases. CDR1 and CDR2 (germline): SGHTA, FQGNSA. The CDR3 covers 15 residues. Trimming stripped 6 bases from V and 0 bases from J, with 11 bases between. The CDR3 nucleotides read TGTGCCAGCAGTTTTACAGGGACAACTAATGAAAAACTGTTTTTT. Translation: CASSFTGTTNEKLFF.

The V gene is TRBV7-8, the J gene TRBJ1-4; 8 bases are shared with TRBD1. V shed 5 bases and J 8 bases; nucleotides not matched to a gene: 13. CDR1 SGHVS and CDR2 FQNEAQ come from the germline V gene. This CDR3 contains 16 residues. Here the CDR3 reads CASSPGWGTGGEKLFF. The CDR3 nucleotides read TGTGCCAGCAGCCCCGGGTGGGGGACAGGCGGGGAAAAACTGTTTTTT.

The CDR3 region is CASSKAGGDEQYF. CDR3 bases: TGTGCCAGCAGCAAGGCGGGGGGGGACGAGCAGTACTTC. This chain uses TRBV7-8 with TRBJ2-7; 9 nucleotides match TRBD2. This CDR3 comprises 13 residues. CDR1 is SGHVS and CDR2 is FQNEAQ in the germline V gene. V was pared by 5 bases and J by 5 bases, with 4 bases of the junction left unmatched.

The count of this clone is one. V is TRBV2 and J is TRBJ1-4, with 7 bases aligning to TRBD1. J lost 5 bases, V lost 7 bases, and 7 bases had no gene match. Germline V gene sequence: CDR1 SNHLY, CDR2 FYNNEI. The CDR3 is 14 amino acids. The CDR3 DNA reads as TGTGCCAGCAACCTACCGGGACAGAATGAAAAACTGTTTTTT. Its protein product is CASNLPGQNEKLFF.

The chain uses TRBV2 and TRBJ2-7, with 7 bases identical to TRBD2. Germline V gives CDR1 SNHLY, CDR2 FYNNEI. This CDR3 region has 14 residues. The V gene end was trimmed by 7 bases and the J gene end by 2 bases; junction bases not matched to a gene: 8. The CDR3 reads CASKVSGGTYEQYF. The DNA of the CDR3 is TGTGCCAGCAAAGTGTCCGGGGGGACCTACGAGCAGTACTTC.

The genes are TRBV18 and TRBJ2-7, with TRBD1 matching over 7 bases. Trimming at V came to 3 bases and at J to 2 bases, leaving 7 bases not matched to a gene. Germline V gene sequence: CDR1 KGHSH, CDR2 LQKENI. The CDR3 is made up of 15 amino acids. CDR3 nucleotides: TGTGCCAGCTCACCTTCCGGGACAGATGCCTACGAGCAGTACTTC. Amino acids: CASSPSGTDAYEQYF.

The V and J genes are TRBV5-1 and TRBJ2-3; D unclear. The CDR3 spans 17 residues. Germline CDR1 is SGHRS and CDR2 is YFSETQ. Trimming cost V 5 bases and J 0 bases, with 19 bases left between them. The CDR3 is CASSSSPRQRSTDTQYF. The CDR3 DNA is TGCGCCAGCAGTTCATCACCCCGACAAAGGAGCACAGATACGCAGTATTTT.

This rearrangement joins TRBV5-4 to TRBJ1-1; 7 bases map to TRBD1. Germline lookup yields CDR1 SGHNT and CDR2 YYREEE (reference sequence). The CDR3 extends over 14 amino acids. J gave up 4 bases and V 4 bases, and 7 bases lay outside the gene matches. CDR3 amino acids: CASSTNRGGTEAFF. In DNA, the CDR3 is TGTGCCAGCAGCACAAACAGGGGAGGCACTGAAGCTTTCTTT.

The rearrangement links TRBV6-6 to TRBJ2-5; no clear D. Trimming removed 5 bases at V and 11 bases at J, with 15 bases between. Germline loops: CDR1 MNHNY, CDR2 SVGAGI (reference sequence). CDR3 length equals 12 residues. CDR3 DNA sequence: TGTGCCAGCAGTCCCCCTCGAGGTCGTCAGTACTTC. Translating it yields CASSPPRGRQYF.

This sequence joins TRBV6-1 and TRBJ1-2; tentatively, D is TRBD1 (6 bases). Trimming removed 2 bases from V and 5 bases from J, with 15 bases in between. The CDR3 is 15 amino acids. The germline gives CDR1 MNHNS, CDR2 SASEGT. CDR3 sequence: CASSELTGFGYGYTF. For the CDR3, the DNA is TGTGCCAGCAGTGAACTAACAGGGTTTGGGTATGGCTACACCTTC.

CDR3 coding DNA: TGTGCCAGCAGACGAAATGACTACTCCTACAATGAGCAGTTCTTC. This sequence encodes CASRRNDYSYNEQFF. V gene TRBV6-6 combines with J gene TRBJ2-1, with TRBD2 as a possible D gene (5 bases). V lost 6 bases to trimming and J lost 0 bases, with 12 bases between them. This CDR3 region has 15 residues. Per the germline V gene, CDR1 is MNHNY and CDR2 is SVGAGI (reference sequence).

The chain's CDR3 is CASRTGSTAFF. The CDR3 DNA follows: TGTGCCAGCAGGACAGGGAGCACGGCTTTCTTT. The chain uses TRBV27 and TRBJ1-1; TRBD1 agrees at 7 bases. The germline CDR1 and CDR2 sequences are MNHEY and SMNVEV (reference sequence). With V trimmed by 6 bases and J by 11 bases, 6 bases remained unmatched. The CDR3 length is 11 residues.

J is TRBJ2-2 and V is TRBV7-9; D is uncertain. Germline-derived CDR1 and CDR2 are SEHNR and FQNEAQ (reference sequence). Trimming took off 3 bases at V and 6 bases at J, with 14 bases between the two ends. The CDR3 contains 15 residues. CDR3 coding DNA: TGTGCCAGCAGCTTTATCAGATCCGTTGCCGGGGAGCTGTTTTTT. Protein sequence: CASSFIRSVAGELFF. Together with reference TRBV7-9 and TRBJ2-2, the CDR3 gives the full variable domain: DTGVSQNPRHKITKRGQNVTFRCDPISEHNRLYWYRQTLGQGPEFLTYFQNEAQLEKSRLLSDRFSAERPKGSFSTLEIQRTEQGDSAMYLCASSFIRSVAGELFFGEGSRLTVL.

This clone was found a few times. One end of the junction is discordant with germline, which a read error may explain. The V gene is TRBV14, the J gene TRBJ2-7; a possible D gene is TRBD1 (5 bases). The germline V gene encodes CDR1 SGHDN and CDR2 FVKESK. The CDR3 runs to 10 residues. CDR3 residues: CASSQDRQHF. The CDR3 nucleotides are TGTGCCAGCAGCCAAGACAGACAGCACTTC.

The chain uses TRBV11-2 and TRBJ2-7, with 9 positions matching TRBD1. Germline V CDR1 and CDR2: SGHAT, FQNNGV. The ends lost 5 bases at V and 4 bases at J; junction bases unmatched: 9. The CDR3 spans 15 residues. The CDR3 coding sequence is TGTGCCAGCAGCGGGTGGGGGACAGGGCAATACGAGCAGTACTTC. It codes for CASSGWGTGQYEQYF.

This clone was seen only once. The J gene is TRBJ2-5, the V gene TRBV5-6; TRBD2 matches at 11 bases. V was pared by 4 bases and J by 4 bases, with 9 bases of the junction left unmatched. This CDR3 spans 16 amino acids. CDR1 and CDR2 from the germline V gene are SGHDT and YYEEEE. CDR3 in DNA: TGTGCCAGCAGCCGCTTTAGCGGGGGGGCCGGAGAGACCCAGTACTTC. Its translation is CASSRFSGGAGETQYF.